A selection of T cell receptor beta chains follows, all from one sample in a study of CD8+CD57+ T cells in acquired aplastic anemia. TCRdb reanalysed the reads using MiXCR and keeps one entry per CDR3 protein. The table records 55,000 to 80,000 distinct CDR3 sequences, roughly 50% of them present only once. Material: sorted CD4+, CD8+, or CD8+CD57+ T cells (not recorded which) from PBMCs. These receptors came from a human donor in good health, serving as a control. The CDR3 runs from the conserved cysteine through the conserved F or W. The order of the fields is V gene, clone size, D gene, J gene, CDR3 protein, CDR3 DNA. D genes are given only for firm matches. Size tells how often a clone was seen (once, few, many) or the class of an expanded clone, and some rows leave it out.

TRBV7-9	many	-	TRBJ2-7	CASSLAGRVSYEQYF	TGTGCCAGCAGCTTAGCGGGTCGGGTATCCTACGAGCAGTACTTC
TRBV4-2	many	TRBD1	TRBJ1-2	CASSQDVGGQGGYGYTF	TGTGCCAGCAGCCAAGATGTGGGCGGGCAGGGGGGATATGGCTACACCTTC
TRBV19	-	-	TRBJ1-5	CASSISQGISNQPQHF	TGTGCCAGTAGTATCTCCCAGGGGATTAGCAATCAGCCCCAGCATTTT
TRBV19	-	-	TRBJ1-5	CASGAGPGQPQHF	TGTGCCAGTGGGGCGGGGCCGGGGCAGCCCCAGCATTTT
TRBV7-9	-	TRBD1	TRBJ2-7	CASSSRGQSYEQYF	TGTGCCAGCAGCTCGAGGGGACAGAGCTACGAGCAGTACTTC
TRBV7-2	-	-	TRBJ1-2	CASSLWDNYGYTF	TGTGCCAGCAGCTTGTGGGACAACTATGGCTACACCTTC
TRBV25-1	many	TRBD1	TRBJ2-7	CASSPTIQGAPTYEQYF	TGTGCCAGCAGTCCCACCATTCAGGGGGCGCCTACCTACGAGCAGTACTTC
TRBV6-2/TRBV6-3	-	TRBD2	TRBJ2-3	CASRVAGDTQYF	TGTGCCAGCAGGGTAGCGGGAGATACGCAGTATTTT
TRBV2	-	-	TRBJ2-7	CASSEGPFSYEQYF	TGTGCCAGCAGTGAAGGGCCGTTCTCCTACGAGCAGTACTTC
TRBV15	medium-sized	-	TRBJ1-5	CATSRDLLQPQHF	TGTGCCACCAGCAGAGATCTTCTTCAGCCCCAGCATTTT
TRBV15	-	-	TRBJ2-3	CATSRPGAYNEQYF	TGTGCCACCAGCAGGCCAGGGGCCTACAATGAGCAGTATTTT
TRBV20-1	many	-	TRBJ2-1	CSARGPAANEQFF	TGCAGTGCTAGAGGACCGGCAGCAAATGAGCAGTTCTTC
TRBV27	many	-	TRBJ1-5	CASSLLGFNQPQHF	TGTGCCAGCAGTTTGTTAGGGTTTAATCAGCCCCAGCATTTT
TRBV27	many	-	TRBJ2-7	CASSLLGGSEQYF	TGTGCCAGCAGTTTATTGGGGGGCTCCGAGCAGTACTTC
TRBV12-3/TRBV12-4	-	-	TRBJ1-1	CASSRDRLNTEAFF	TGTGCCAGCAGCCGGGACCGCCTGAACACTGAAGCTTTCTTT
TRBV27	many	-	TRBJ1-1	CASSLGGFYTEAFF	TGTGCCAGCAGTTTAGGGGGCTTTTATACTGAAGCTTTCTTT
TRBV7-3	once	TRBD1	TRBJ2-5	CASSLRLRDRRETQYF	TGTGCCAGCAGCTTAAGGCTCCGGGACAGAAGAGAGACCCAGTACTTC
TRBV19	many	-	TRBJ1-2	CASSIYGAARLSGGYTF	TGTGCCAGTAGTATATACGGGGCAGCCCGACTATCAGGTGGCTACACCTTC
TRBV10-1	-	-	TRBJ2-7	CASSENLAREQYF	TGCGCCAGCAGTGAGAATCTAGCGCGGGAGCAGTACTTC
TRBV14	-	-	TRBJ1-2	CASSQDATGYYGYTF	TGTGCCAGCAGCCAAGATGCTACAGGATACTATGGCTACACCTTC
TRBV19	many	-	TRBJ2-7	CASSPGGGGTYEQYF	TGTGCCAGTAGTCCAGGGGGGGGGGGAACCTACGAGCAGTACTTC
TRBV12-3/TRBV12-4	many	-	TRBJ1-2	CASSQWGGSNYGYTF	TGTGCCAGCAGCCAATGGGGAGGGTCGAACTATGGCTACACCTTC
TRBV7-3	-	-	TRBJ2-7	CASSTDGSSYEQYF	TGTGCCAGCAGCACAGACGGGAGCTCCTACGAGCAGTACTTC
TRBV2	-	-	TRBJ2-7	CASRLAGTSYEQYF	TGTGCCAGCAGACTCGCGGGGACCTCCTACGAGCAGTACTTC
TRBV7-9	medium-sized	-	TRBJ1-6	CASSPLNSPLHF	TGTGCCAGCAGCCCCCTCAATTCACCCCTCCACTTT
TRBV5-1	-	TRBD1	TRBJ2-5	CASSYLQGEETQYF	TGCGCCAGCAGCTACTTACAGGGGGAAGAGACCCAGTACTTC
TRBV29-1	medium-sized	TRBD1	TRBJ2-5	CSVEHELDRALQETQYF	TGCAGCGTTGAACACGAGCTGGACAGGGCCCTCCAAGAGACCCAGTACTTC
TRBV5-4	-	-	TRBJ2-7	CASSLATTSYEQYF	TGTGCCAGCAGCTTGGCCACGACTAGCTACGAGCAGTACTTC
TRBV11-2	many	-	TRBJ1-1	CASSLGGGSRGGTEAFF	TGTGCCAGCAGCTTAGGAGGTGGATCCAGGGGCGGCACTGAAGCTTTCTTT
TRBV7-3	many	TRBD2	TRBJ2-3	CASSLTGLAGGISDTQYF	TGTGCCAGCAGCTTAACGGGTCTAGCGGGAGGGATATCGGATACGCAGTATTTT
TRBV7-9	many	-	TRBJ2-1	CASSDRTVTNEQFF	TGTGCCAGCAGCGACCGGACGGTTACAAATGAGCAGTTCTTC
TRBV27	-	-	TRBJ2-2	CASTTSEGNTGELFF	TGTGCCAGCACCACTTCCGAGGGGAACACCGGGGAGCTGTTTTTT
TRBV5-1	-	TRBD1	TRBJ1-6	CASSGGQDYSPLHF	TGCGCCAGCAGCGGGGGACAGGATTATTCACCCCTCCACTTT
TRBV6-2/TRBV6-3	-	-	TRBJ1-2	CASSYLGDENYGYTF	TGTGCCAGCAGTTATTTGGGGGACGAAAACTATGGCTACACCTTC
TRBV2	-	TRBD1	TRBJ2-7	CASSPGQGNEQYF	TGTGCCAGCAGTCCAGGACAGGGGAACGAGCAGTACTTC
TRBV27	-	-	TRBJ1-1	CASFVAYPMNTEAFF	TGTGCCAGCTTTGTAGCGTATCCAATGAACACTGAAGCTTTCTTT
TRBV24-1	-	TRBD1	TRBJ1-2	CATSDSGDRAIRYTF	TGTGCCACCAGTGATTCCGGGGACAGGGCAATTCGCTACACCTTC
TRBV6-2/TRBV6-3	-	TRBD2	TRBJ2-3	CASSYPASGGATDTQYF	TGTGCCAGCAGTTACCCGGCTAGCGGGGGGGCCACAGATACGCAGTATTTT
TRBV10-3	many	TRBD1	TRBJ1-2	CAGSGGRDRAFNYGYTF	TGTGCCGGATCAGGAGGCCGGGACAGGGCGTTTAACTATGGCTACACCTTC
TRBV20-1	-	TRBD1	TRBJ1-2	CSAPTGQGVYGYTF	TGCAGTGCGCCGACGGGACAGGGAGTATATGGCTACACCTTC
TRBV7-9	many	-	TRBJ1-2	CASSLGRVLAYGYTF	TGTGCCAGCAGCTTAGGGCGGGTTTTGGCCTATGGCTACACCTTC
TRBV10-3	-	-	TRBJ1-1	CAISWREGAEAFF	TGTGCCATCAGTTGGCGGGAAGGCGCTGAAGCTTTCTTT
TRBV10-3	few	-	TRBJ1-2	CAAHETGDSYGYTF	TGTGCCGCTCACGAGACAGGCGATTCCTATGGCTACACCTTC
TRBV9	-	-	TRBJ2-1	CASSPRTALSGNEQFF	TGTGCCAGCAGCCCCAGGACCGCGCTTAGTGGGAATGAGCAGTTCTTC
TRBV12-3/TRBV12-4	many	-	TRBJ2-1	CASSLLAYKNEQFF	TGTGCCAGCAGTTTACTAGCATATAAAAATGAGCAGTTCTTC
TRBV10-2	-	TRBD2	TRBJ2-7	CASSLAGGSCEQYF	TGCGCCAGCAGTCTGGCGGGAGGTTCTTGCGAGCAGTACTTC
TRBV5-1	-	-	TRBJ2-7	CASRGSSYEQYF	TGCGCCAGCAGGGGAAGCTCCTACGAGCAGTACTTC
TRBV19	once	-	TRBJ1-2	CATTPTAGRAQYGYTF	TGTGCCACCACCCCGACGGCAGGTCGGGCCCAATATGGCTACACCTTC
TRBV27	few	TRBD1	TRBJ2-7	CASRVRRTGKTYEQYF	TGTGCCAGCAGGGTTAGGAGGACAGGAAAAACCTACGAGCAGTACTTC
TRBV4-1	many	-	TRBJ1-4	CASSQDLFAVRVLFF	TGCGCCAGCAGCCAAGATCTTTTCGCCGTTCGGGTCCTGTTTTTT
TRBV25-1	-	-	TRBJ2-1	CASSDPRGGYNEQSF	TGCGCCAGCAGTGACCCCAGGGGCGGATACAATGAGCAGTCCTTC
TRBV14	many	TRBD2	TRBJ2-3	CASSPRLATSTDTQYF	TGTGCCAGCAGCCCCAGACTAGCGACAAGCACAGATACGCAGTATTTT